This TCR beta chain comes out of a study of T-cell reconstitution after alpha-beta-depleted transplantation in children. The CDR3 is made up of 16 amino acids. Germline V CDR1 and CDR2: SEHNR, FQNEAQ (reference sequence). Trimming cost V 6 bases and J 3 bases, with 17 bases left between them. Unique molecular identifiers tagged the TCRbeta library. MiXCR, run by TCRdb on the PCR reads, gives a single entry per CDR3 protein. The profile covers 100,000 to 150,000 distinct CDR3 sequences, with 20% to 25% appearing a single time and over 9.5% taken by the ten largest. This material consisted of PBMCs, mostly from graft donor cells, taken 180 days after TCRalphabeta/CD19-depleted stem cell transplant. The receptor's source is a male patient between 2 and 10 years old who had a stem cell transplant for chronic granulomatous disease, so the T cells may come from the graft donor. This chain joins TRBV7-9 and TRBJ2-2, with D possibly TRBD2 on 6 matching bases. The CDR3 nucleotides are TGTGCCAGCAGACCACCGGGGAGGAGTGACACCGGGGAGCTGTTTTTT. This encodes CASRPPGRSDTGELFF. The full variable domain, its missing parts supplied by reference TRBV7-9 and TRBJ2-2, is DTGVSQNPRHKITKRGQNVTFRCDPISEHNRLYWYRQTLGQGPEFLTYFQNEAQLEKSRLLSDRFSAERPKGSFSTLEIQRTEQGDSAMYLCASRPPGRSDTGELFFGEGSRLTVL.